This T cell receptor beta chain was recorded in a study of CD8 T cells in ankylosing spondylitis. Study-level results: Seemingly distinctive of ankylosing spondylitis blood was a TCR beta motif formed by eight highly homologous variants.

V was clipped by 4 bases and J by 2 bases; unmatched bases: 10. CDR1 and CDR2 from the germline V gene are SGHRS and YFSETQ. CDR3 length equals 16 residues. A quantitative 5'-RACE method, one with molecular barcodes, was used to make TCR beta libraries. MiXCR, applied by TCRdb to the 5' RACE reads, yields one record per CDR3 protein. The table lists 750,000 to 850,000 distinct CDR3 sequences, 10% to 15% of them singletons. This clonotype came up a few times. Its antigen is currently unknown. The chain joins TRBV5-1 to TRBJ2-3, with 7 bases identical to TRBD2. The TCR originated in a male donor with ankylosing spondylitis. The sequenced material came from blood, either unsorted or a sorted T cell fraction (not recorded which). CDR3 region: CASSTPWGGITDTQYF. The CDR3 coding sequence is TGCGCCAGCAGCACCCCCTGGGGGGGGATCACAGATACGCAGTATTTT.